Each of the 17 T cell receptor beta chains below was sequenced from the same sample in a study of cytomegalovirus exposure and HLA in healthy donors. The PCR contained 60 Vbeta and 13 Jbeta primers. Profiling relied on immunoSEQ multiplex PCR, and the TCRdb table lists in-frame clones only, not all of them. The table records under 130,000 clones, nearly 80% of them present only once. The specimen sequenced was PBMCs. These receptors originate from a man in his thirties or forties in good health and CMV-seronegative.

This clone was counted at least ten times. The chain uses TRBV30 and TRBJ1-1; D gene unclear. Trimming shortened V by 2 bases and J by 2 bases, and 9 bases separated the two germline ends. This CDR3 spans 13 amino acids. Germline CDR1 is GTSNPN and CDR2 is SVGIG (reference sequence). For the CDR3, the DNA is TGTGCCTGGAGTCACAGAGAAAACACTGAAGCTTTCTTT. It specifies CAWSHRENTEAFF.

DNA for the CDR3: TGTGCCAGCAGCTTAGGGGCCAGCGGGACCACCTACGAGCAGTACTTC. This encodes CASSLGASGTTYEQYF. The V call is TRBV7-2, the J call TRBJ2-5, with 7 bases aligning to TRBD2. The closer fit of TRBJ2-7 to the DNA end suggests the J call may be wrong. Germline lookup yields CDR1 SGHTA and CDR2 FQGNSA. The CDR3 length is 16 residues.

The chain uses TRBV2 and TRBJ2-1, with D possibly TRBD2 on 5 matching bases. The CDR3 covers 15 residues. Trimming removed 5 bases at V and 8 bases at J, with 19 bases between. Germline CDR1 reads SNHLY; CDR2 reads FYNNEI. The CDR3 region is CASSRPGVQVHEQFF. CDR3 in DNA: TGTGCCAGCAGTCGCCCCGGGGTTCAGGTTCATGAGCAGTTCTTC.

The chain is built from TRBV5-1 and TRBJ2-2; TRBD1 matches 7 bases. CDR1 SGHRS and CDR2 YFSETQ come from the germline V gene. With 0 bases clipped from V and 0 bases from J, the junction kept 8 bases outside the gene matches. There are 18 residues in the CDR3. CDR3 sequence reads: CASSLAGGTDANTGELFF. Here the CDR3 DNA reads TGCGCCAGCAGCTTGGCCGGTGGGACAGACGCGAACACCGGGGAGCTGTTTTTT.

The rearrangement uses TRBV15 and TRBJ2-7; 7 bases match TRBD2. From germline, CDR1 is LNHNV and CDR2 YYDKDF (reference sequence). The CDR3 runs 12 residues. The J segment lost 8 bases and the V segment lost 8 bases, leaving 9 bases of the junction unmatched. CDR3 DNA sequence: TGTGCCACCGGGAGGGATAGTGGGAAGCAGTACTTC. This translates into CATGRDSGKQYF.

This chain joins TRBV9 and TRBJ1-1; no definite D call. Germline V gene data show CDR1 as SGDLS and CDR2 as YYNGEE. The CDR3 extends over 12 amino acids. The V gene lost 0 bases and the J gene lost 4 bases, with 4 bases spanning the gap. CDR3 loop: CASSVGATEAFF. The CDR3 DNA is TGTGCCAGCAGCGTAGGAGCCACTGAAGCTTTCTTT. The variable domain in full, with the rest retrieved from reference TRBV9 and TRBJ1-1, is DSGVTQTPKHLITATGQRVTLRCSPRSGDLSVYWYQQSLDQGLQFLIQYYNGEERAKGNILERFSAQQFPDLHSELNLSSLELGDSALYFCASSVGATEAFFGQGTRLTVV.

The chain couples TRBV7-9 to TRBJ2-1; maybe TRBD2 (6 bases). Between the trimmed V and J ends, which lost 5 bases and 2 bases, there was a span of 19 bases. Looked up from germline, CDR1 is SEHNR and CDR2 is FQNEAQ (reference sequence). The CDR3 contains 17 residues. This CDR3 is CASSQQVGGEPYNEQFF. CDR3 DNA sequence: TGTGCCAGCAGCCAACAGGTGGGCGGGGAACCCTACAATGAGCAGTTCTTC. Full variable domain (missing parts from reference TRBV7-9 and TRBJ2-1): DTGVSQNPRHKITKRGQNVTFRCDPISEHNRLYWYRQTLGQGPEFLTYFQNEAQLEKSRLLSDRFSAERPKGSFSTLEIQRTEQGDSAMYLCASSQQVGGEPYNEQFFGPGTRLTVL.

The J gene is TRBJ2-3, the V gene TRBV21-1; the table's D call TRBD1 went unverified against the DNA. TRBV21-1 is described as a pseudogene. The CDR3 length is 16 residues. The CDR3 DNA sequence: TGTGCCAGCAATAAGGAGGAGGGGGCCAGCACAGATACGCAGTATTTT. Translation: CASNKEEGASTDTQYF.

V is TRBV27 and J is TRBJ2-3; D uncertain. The V gene's germline CDR1 is MNHEY and CDR2 SMNVEV (reference sequence). The CDR3 runs to 17 residues. Trimming removed 5 bases from V and 1 base from J, with 19 bases in between. In nucleotides, the CDR3 is TGTGCCAGCAGTCCCCGGCAATCAAACCTAGGCACAGATACGCAGTATTTT. Protein sequence: CASSPRQSNLGTDTQYF.

The chain recombines TRBV11-2 with TRBJ2-1; D may be TRBD2 (6 bases). Per germline, CDR1 SGHAT and CDR2 FQNNGV. CDR3 length: 14 amino acids. The V and J ends lost 5 bases and 2 bases respectively, with 10 bases between them. The CDR3 DNA is TGTGCCAGCAGCGACGGCGGGACCTACAATGAGCAGTTCTTC. It codes for CASSDGGTYNEQFF.

The chain recombines TRBV12-2 with TRBJ1-1; TRBD1 is taken as the D call from the table, unchecked against the DNA. TRBV12-2 is a pseudogene locus. The CDR3 covers 14 residues. CDR3 DNA: TGTGCAAGTCGCTTAGACATGGTCAACCCTGAAGCTTTCTTT. Translated, it gives CASRLDMVNPEAFF.

The gene calls are TRBV10-3 and TRBJ2-2; 11 nucleotides match TRBD2. V gave up 5 bases and J gave up 6 bases; unmatched junction bases: 8. Germline lookup yields CDR1 ENHRY and CDR2 SYGVKD. The CDR3 contains 16 residues. Written as DNA, the CDR3 is TGTGCCATCAGTACTAGCGGGGGCGAGAGGCCCGGGGAGCTGTTTTTT. This sequence encodes CAISTSGGERPGELFF.

The CDR3 spells CASSATGVGANVLTF. DNA for the CDR3: TGTGCCAGCTCAGCTACAGGGGTCGGGGCCAACGTCCTGACTTTC. The chain employs TRBV18 and TRBJ2-6; 7 nucleotides agree with TRBD1. CDR1 is KGHSH and CDR2 is LQKENI in the germline V gene. There are 15 residues in the CDR3. V was pared by 5 bases and J by 4 bases, with 5 bases of the junction left unmatched.

V usage is TRBV7-2 and J usage is TRBJ2-7; a possible D gene is TRBD1 (6 bases). The CDR3 is 13 amino acids. Germline CDR1 and CDR2: SGHTA and FQGNSA. Trimming shortened V by 4 bases and J by 6 bases, and 13 bases separated the two germline ends. The CDR3 reads CASSSAGVSEQYF. CDR3 sequence (DNA): TGTGCCAGCAGCTCGGCAGGGGTTAGCGAGCAGTACTTC.

This clone was recorded only once. The chain links TRBV5-4 to TRBJ2-2; no definite D call. V dropped 0 bases and J dropped 3 bases, with 12 bases sitting between them. CDR1 and CDR2 (germline): SGHNT, YYREEE (reference sequence). The CDR3 sequence is 16 residues long. The CDR3 region is CASSLVGSRDTGELFF. The CDR3 bases are TGTGCCAGCAGCTTGGTCGGGTCTCGGGACACCGGGGAGCTGTTTTTT.

The V call is TRBV28, the J call TRBJ2-7; the match to TRBD1 covers 7 bases. The junction had 11 bases not matched to a gene; V was cut back by 6 bases and J by 0 bases. CDR1 is MDHEN and CDR2 is SYDVKM in the germline V gene. This CDR3 contains 16 residues. CDR3 coding DNA: TGTGCCAGCAGGCCTATGGGACAGCGAAGCTCCTACGAGCAGTACTTC. Translated, it gives CASRPMGQRSSYEQYF.

J is TRBJ1-1 and V is TRBV29-1; TRBD1 might be the D (6 bases). V dropped 6 bases and J dropped 1 base, with 15 bases sitting between them. The CDR3 covers 14 residues. Germline lookup yields CDR1 SQVTM and CDR2 ANQGSEA. The CDR3 bases are TGCAGCGTGGGTGGGGGCGCCCAGAACACTGAAGCTTTCTTT. This sequence encodes CSVGGGAQNTEAFF.